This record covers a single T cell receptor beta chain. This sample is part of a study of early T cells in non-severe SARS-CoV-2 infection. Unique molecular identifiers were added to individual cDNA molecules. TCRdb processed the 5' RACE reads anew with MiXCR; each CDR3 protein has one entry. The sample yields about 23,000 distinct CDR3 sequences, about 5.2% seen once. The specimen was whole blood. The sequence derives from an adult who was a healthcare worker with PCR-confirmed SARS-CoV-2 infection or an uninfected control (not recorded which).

CDR3 bases: TGTGCCAGTAGTATAGCACGGGGGGACAATGAGCAGTTCTTC. Its protein product is CASSIARGDNEQFF. The chain employs TRBV19 and TRBJ2-1; 7 nucleotides line up with TRBD2. Germline trimming cut 1 base from V and 5 bases from J; bases unmatched to any gene: 2. The CDR3 has 14 amino acids. The germline gives CDR1 LNHDA, CDR2 SQIVND (reference sequence).